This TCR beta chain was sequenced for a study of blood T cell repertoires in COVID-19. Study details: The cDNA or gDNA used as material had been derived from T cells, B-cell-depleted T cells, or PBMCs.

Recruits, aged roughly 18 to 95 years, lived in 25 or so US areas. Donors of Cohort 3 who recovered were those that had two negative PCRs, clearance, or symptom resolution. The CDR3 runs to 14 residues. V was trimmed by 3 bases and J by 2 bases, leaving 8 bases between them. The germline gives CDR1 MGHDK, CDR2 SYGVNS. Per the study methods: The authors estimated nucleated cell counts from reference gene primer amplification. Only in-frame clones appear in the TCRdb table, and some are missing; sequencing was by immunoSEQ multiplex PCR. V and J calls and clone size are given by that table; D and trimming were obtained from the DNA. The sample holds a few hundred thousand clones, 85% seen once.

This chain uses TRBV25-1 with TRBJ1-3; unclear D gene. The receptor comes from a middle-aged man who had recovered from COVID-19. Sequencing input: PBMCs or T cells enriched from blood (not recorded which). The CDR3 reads CASSDRLTGNTIYF. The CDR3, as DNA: TGTGCCAGCAGTGACAGACTAACTGGAAACACCATATATTTT.